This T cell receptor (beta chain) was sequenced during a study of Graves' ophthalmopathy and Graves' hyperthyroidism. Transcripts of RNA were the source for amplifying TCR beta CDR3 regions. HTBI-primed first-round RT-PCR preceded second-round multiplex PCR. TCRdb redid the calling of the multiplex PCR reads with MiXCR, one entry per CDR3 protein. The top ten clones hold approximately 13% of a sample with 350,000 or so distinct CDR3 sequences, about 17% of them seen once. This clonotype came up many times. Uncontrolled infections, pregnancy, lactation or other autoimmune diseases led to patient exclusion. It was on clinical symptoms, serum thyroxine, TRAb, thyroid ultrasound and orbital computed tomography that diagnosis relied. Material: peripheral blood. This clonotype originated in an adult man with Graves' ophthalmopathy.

CDR3 sequence (DNA): TGTGCCACCAGCAGAGATTTGGGCAGGGGATACGAGCAGTACTTC. Translated, it gives CATSRDLGRGYEQYF. The J gene is TRBJ2-7, the V gene TRBV15; TRBD1 is a possible D gene (6 bases). This CDR3 is 15 amino acids long. The germline V gene has CDR1 LNHNV and CDR2 YYDKDF (reference sequence). The V end was cut by 0 bases, the J end by 4 bases, with 13 bases between.